This T cell receptor (beta chain) was sequenced during a study of response to subunit inactivated influenza vaccine. Whole-study results and caveats: Authors proposed each seasonal influenza vaccination draws in few new T cells.

To note about this clonotype: Its target is not known.

V lost 1 base, J lost 6 bases, and 8 bases stayed unmatched. The CDR3 contains 16 residues. TCRdb redid the calling of the RT-PCR reads with MiXCR, one entry per CDR3 protein. Of about 520,000 distinct CDR3 sequences listed, about 25% were seen once; the top ten hold approximately 1.9%. The sample consisted of CD4+ T cells sorted from PBMCs, taken less than 6 days after vaccination. The chain joins TRBV12-3 or TRBV12-4 to TRBJ2-3; 9 bases agree with TRBD2. The TCR comes from a man aged 45-65 years who received an inactivated influenza vaccine. In nucleotides, the CDR3 is TGTGCCAGCAGTTTAGGGCTAGCGGGGACCAGGGATACGCAGTATTTT. Encoded protein: CASSLGLAGTRDTQYF.